This is a list of T cell receptor beta chains from one sample in a study of T-cell memory formation after mild COVID-19. TCRdb reanalysed the 5' RACE reads using MiXCR and keeps one entry per CDR3 protein. Among a few hundred thousand distinct CDR3 sequences, 20% to 25% were seen once, and the ten largest hold roughly a fifth. The material sequenced was PBMCs or a T cell subset sorted from them (not recorded which). These receptors were obtained from a man aged 18 to 35 who had mild COVID-19 (a few samples of this study predate the infection). Cell type and time point are not known. Each CDR3 is given with its conserved first and last residue. D genes are given only for firm matches. Size is omitted from some rows. Given values are once, few, many or a class for expanded clones.

V gene: TRBV15; D gene: .; J gene: TRBJ2-6; clone size: few; CDR3 DNA: TGTGCCACCAGCGGCGGGACAGCTGGGGCCAACGTCCTGACTTTC; CDR3 protein: CATSGGTAGANVLTF
V gene: TRBV15; D gene: .; J gene: TRBJ2-5; clone size: .; CDR3 DNA: TGTGCCACCAGCAGAGGAGGGACTTCCATGGGAGAGACCCAGTACTTC; CDR3 protein: CATSRGGTSMGETQYF
V gene: TRBV7-2; D gene: .; J gene: TRBJ2-5; clone size: .; CDR3 DNA: TGTGCCAGCAGCTTAGCGGGGAACCTGCCTCAAGAGACCCAGTACTTC; CDR3 protein: CASSLAGNLPQETQYF
V gene: TRBV5-1; D gene: .; J gene: TRBJ2-3; clone size: .; CDR3 DNA: TGCGCCAGCAGTCAGGCCGCGGGGGCTACGCAGTATTTT; CDR3 protein: CASSQAAGATQYF
V gene: TRBV3-1; D gene: TRBD2; J gene: TRBJ2-1; clone size: .; CDR3 DNA: TGTGCCAGCAGCCAAGATTGGAGAGCGGGGGCCTACAATGAGCAGTTCTTC; CDR3 protein: CASSQDWRAGAYNEQFF
V gene: TRBV5-1; D gene: .; J gene: TRBJ2-3; clone size: .; CDR3 DNA: TGCGCCAGCAGCCTCGACTGGGATACGCAGTATTTT; CDR3 protein: CASSLDWDTQYF
V gene: TRBV7-7; D gene: TRBD1; J gene: TRBJ2-5; clone size: .; CDR3 DNA: TGTGCTAGCAGCTTGAATACCGGGACAGCGGAGACCCAGTACTTC; CDR3 protein: CASSLNTGTAETQYF
V gene: TRBV27; D gene: TRBD2; J gene: TRBJ2-3; clone size: .; CDR3 DNA: TGTGCCAGCAGTTTAGCCGGGACTAGACGCCTTAGCACAGATACGCAGTATTTT; CDR3 protein: CASSLAGTRRLSTDTQYF
V gene: TRBV27; D gene: TRBD1; J gene: TRBJ2-5; clone size: .; CDR3 DNA: TGTGCCAGCAGTTTGTACTCCGGGACAGGGGGCGAGACCCAGTACTTC; CDR3 protein: CASSLYSGTGGETQYF
V gene: TRBV12-3/TRBV12-4; D gene: .; J gene: TRBJ2-7; clone size: .; CDR3 DNA: TGTGCCAGCAGTTTCGGGATCCCCTACGAGCAGTACTTC; CDR3 protein: CASSFGIPYEQYF
V gene: TRBV4-1; D gene: .; J gene: TRBJ2-7; clone size: .; CDR3 DNA: TGCGCCAGCAGACATGGGCCCGGACCCCTTCGGGTCGAGCAGTACTTC; CDR3 protein: CASRHGPGPLRVEQYF
V gene: TRBV19; D gene: .; J gene: TRBJ1-2; clone size: .; CDR3 DNA: TGTGCCAGTAATATGCTGGCGTACAACTATGGCTACACCTTC; CDR3 protein: CASNMLAYNYGYTF
V gene: TRBV21-1; D gene: .; J gene: TRBJ1-1; clone size: .; CDR3 DNA: TGTGCCAGCAGCAAAGCCCGGGGCGCGGGGCGAGAGAGAAGCACTGAAGCTTTCTTT; CDR3 protein: CASSKARGAGRERSTEAFF
V gene: TRBV6-5; D gene: TRBD1; J gene: TRBJ1-4; clone size: .; CDR3 DNA: TGTGCCAGCAGTTACTCTGGCCAGGGGGATGAAAAACTGTTTTTT; CDR3 protein: CASSYSGQGDEKLFF
V gene: TRBV20-1; D gene: .; J gene: TRBJ1-6; clone size: few; CDR3 DNA: TGCAGTGCTAGCCGTAGGTTCCCATCACCCCTCCACTTT; CDR3 protein: CSASRRFPSPLHF
V gene: TRBV27; D gene: TRBD1; J gene: TRBJ2-3; clone size: .; CDR3 DNA: TGTGCCAGCAGTTTATCCTGGGACAGACGAAGCGATACGCAGTATTTT; CDR3 protein: CASSLSWDRRSDTQYF
V gene: TRBV7-2; D gene: .; J gene: TRBJ1-4; clone size: few; CDR3 DNA: TGTGCCAGCAGCCGCAACCAAAGGGGGGGTTATGAAAAACTGTTTTTT; CDR3 protein: CASSRNQRGGYEKLFF
V gene: TRBV12-3/TRBV12-4; D gene: .; J gene: TRBJ2-3; clone size: .; CDR3 DNA: TGTGCCAGCAGCGTGGGTGCAGATACGCAGTATTTT; CDR3 protein: CASSVGADTQYF
V gene: TRBV2; D gene: TRBD1; J gene: TRBJ1-6; clone size: .; CDR3 DNA: TGTGCCAGCGGGGACAGGGGAGGTTCACCCCTCCACTTT; CDR3 protein: CASGDRGGSPLHF
V gene: TRBV14; D gene: .; J gene: TRBJ1-5; clone size: many; CDR3 DNA: TGTGCCAGCAGCCAAGTAGAAGGATGGGATAGCAATCAGCCCCAGCATTTT; CDR3 protein: CASSQVEGWDSNQPQHF
V gene: TRBV5-1; D gene: .; J gene: TRBJ2-1; clone size: few; CDR3 DNA: TGCGCCAGCAGCTATACAGGGATAGAAAATGAGCAGTTCTTC; CDR3 protein: CASSYTGIENEQFF
V gene: TRBV6-5; D gene: .; J gene: TRBJ1-2; clone size: few; CDR3 DNA: TGTGCCAGCAGTTCCATCGGACTGCAAGGCTACACCTTC; CDR3 protein: CASSSIGLQGYTF
V gene: TRBV20-1; D gene: TRBD2; J gene: TRBJ2-2; clone size: .; CDR3 DNA: TGCAGTGCTAGAGTCTCTGCGGGGGGGAACACCGGGGAGCTGTTTTTT; CDR3 protein: CSARVSAGGNTGELFF
V gene: TRBV6-6; D gene: .; J gene: TRBJ2-4; clone size: .; CDR3 DNA: TGTGCCAGCAGTATCGGAGGGGGGACGGGTGACATTCAGTACTTC; CDR3 protein: CASSIGGGTGDIQYF
V gene: TRBV6-5; D gene: TRBD1; J gene: TRBJ1-1; clone size: .; CDR3 DNA: TGTGCCAGCAGGAGGACCGGGACAGGGGGGACTGAAGCTTTCTTT; CDR3 protein: CASRRTGTGGTEAFF
V gene: TRBV3-1; D gene: TRBD1; J gene: TRBJ2-3; clone size: few; CDR3 DNA: TGTGCCAGCAGGGGACAGGGGAGAGATACGCAGTATTTT; CDR3 protein: CASRGQGRDTQYF
V gene: TRBV5-1; D gene: .; J gene: TRBJ2-1; clone size: few; CDR3 DNA: TGCGCCAGCAGCTTGATCCAGGCGGGGTCCTACAATGAGCAGTTCTTC; CDR3 protein: CASSLIQAGSYNEQFF
V gene: TRBV15; D gene: .; J gene: TRBJ2-2; clone size: .; CDR3 DNA: TGTGCCACCAGCAGAGATTGGGCGGGCCAAGGGGAGCTGTTTTTT; CDR3 protein: CATSRDWAGQGELFF
V gene: TRBV6-2/TRBV6-3; D gene: .; J gene: TRBJ2-1; clone size: .; CDR3 DNA: TGTGCCAGCAGTTACGAGGACCAATACAATGAGCAGTTCTTC; CDR3 protein: CASSYEDQYNEQFF
V gene: TRBV7-9; D gene: .; J gene: TRBJ2-1; clone size: many; CDR3 DNA: TGTGCCAGCAGCGGAGTGTCGGCCTACAATGAGCAGTTCTTC; CDR3 protein: CASSGVSAYNEQFF
V gene: TRBV20-1; D gene: TRBD1; J gene: TRBJ1-2; clone size: .; CDR3 DNA: TGCAGTGCTCGATTGGACAGGGCTGACTATGGCTACACCTTC; CDR3 protein: CSARLDRADYGYTF
V gene: TRBV6-6; D gene: .; J gene: TRBJ1-6; clone size: .; CDR3 DNA: TGTGCCAGCAGTTACTCGATTGCGGGGAGACGTGGTTCACCCCTCCACTTT; CDR3 protein: CASSYSIAGRRGSPLHF
V gene: TRBV6-1; D gene: TRBD2; J gene: TRBJ2-1; clone size: .; CDR3 DNA: TGTGCCAGCAGTGAGGGGGGGTACAGCTCCTACAATGAGCAGTTCTTC; CDR3 protein: CASSEGGYSSYNEQFF
V gene: TRBV4-3; D gene: .; J gene: TRBJ1-6; clone size: few; CDR3 DNA: TGCGCCAGCAGCCCGGGTGGGGACCGGAATTCACCCCTCCACTTT; CDR3 protein: CASSPGGDRNSPLHF
V gene: TRBV30; D gene: .; J gene: TRBJ1-5; clone size: .; CDR3 DNA: TGTGCCTGGAGTGTACAGGACAATCAGCCCCAGCATTTT; CDR3 protein: CAWSVQDNQPQHF
V gene: TRBV4-1; D gene: .; J gene: TRBJ2-5; clone size: .; CDR3 DNA: TGCGCCAGCAGCCAAGGGGCGTTAACAGGGTACCAAGAGACCCAGTACTTC; CDR3 protein: CASSQGALTGYQETQYF
V gene: TRBV7-2; D gene: TRBD1; J gene: TRBJ1-2; clone size: few; CDR3 DNA: TGTGCCAGCAGCTTAGCGGACAGGACCTACACCTTC; CDR3 protein: CASSLADRTYTF
V gene: TRBV11-1; D gene: .; J gene: TRBJ1-5; clone size: .; CDR3 DNA: TGTGCCAGCAGCCGGACTTACAATCAGCCCCAGCATTTT; CDR3 protein: CASSRTYNQPQHF
V gene: TRBV19; D gene: .; J gene: TRBJ2-3; clone size: .; CDR3 DNA: TGTGCCAGTAGTATTTCTATTAGCACAGATACGCAGTATTTT; CDR3 protein: CASSISISTDTQYF
V gene: TRBV7-9; D gene: .; J gene: TRBJ2-3; clone size: many; CDR3 DNA: TGTGCCAGCAGCCTATGGGGGGGCGGCACAGATACGCAGTATTTT; CDR3 protein: CASSLWGGGTDTQYF
V gene: TRBV19; D gene: TRBD1; J gene: TRBJ2-7; clone size: few; CDR3 DNA: TGTGCCAGCCGGGACAGGGGGACGCACGAGCAGTACTTC; CDR3 protein: CASRDRGTHEQYF
V gene: TRBV3-1; D gene: TRBD2; J gene: TRBJ2-3; clone size: .; CDR3 DNA: TGTGCCAGCAGACTGGGACTAGCGGGTACAGATACGCAGTATTTT; CDR3 protein: CASRLGLAGTDTQYF
V gene: TRBV20-1; D gene: .; J gene: TRBJ1-5; clone size: .; CDR3 DNA: TGCAGTGCGACACAGGGAAATAGCAATCAGCCCAAGCATTTT; CDR3 protein: CSATQGNSNQPKHF
V gene: TRBV3-1; D gene: TRBD1; J gene: TRBJ1-4; clone size: few; CDR3 DNA: TGTGCCAGCAGTCCTATCCGGGACAGGGTTGGAACTAATGAAAAACTGTTTTTT; CDR3 protein: CASSPIRDRVGTNEKLFF
V gene: TRBV5-1; D gene: .; J gene: TRBJ2-2; clone size: few; CDR3 DNA: TGCGCCAGCAGCTTGAACCCAGGAGGGGCCGGGGAGCTGTTTTTT; CDR3 protein: CASSLNPGGAGELFF
V gene: TRBV20-1; D gene: .; J gene: TRBJ2-1; clone size: few; CDR3 DNA: TGCAGTGCCCTTAAACCGGACCGGTACAATGAGCAGTTCTTC; CDR3 protein: CSALKPDRYNEQFF
V gene: TRBV11-2; D gene: .; J gene: TRBJ1-5; clone size: .; CDR3 DNA: TGTGCCAGCAGCTTAGATATCTTTAGCAATCAGCCCCAGCATTTT; CDR3 protein: CASSLDIFSNQPQHF
V gene: TRBV4-1; D gene: .; J gene: TRBJ2-7; clone size: .; CDR3 DNA: TGCGCCAGCAGCCAAGTTTTGGGGGGATACGAGCAGTACTTC; CDR3 protein: CASSQVLGGYEQYF